This TCR beta chain was observed in a study of beta chain features in type 1 diabetes. The study's findings and limits: Moderate yet significant TCRB CDR3 shortening was seen in Type 1 diabetes patients in all four CD4+ subsets.

This clone showed up just a few times. Its specificity is not known. Germline V gene lookup returns CDR1 SGDLS and CDR2 YYNGEE. The CDR3 extends over 16 amino acids. V lost 3 bases and J lost 6; bases outside the gene matches: 14. All of the isolated RNA was reverse transcribed, so expressed TCRB transcripts were sequenced. Clones were sequenced by immunoSEQ multiplex PCR, and TCRdb holds only the in-frame ones, with some missing. The repertoire consists of around 250,000 clones, with roughly 21% occurring once and the leading ten covering 0.028%. V usage is TRBV9 and J usage is TRBJ2-7; TRBD1 matches at 8 bases. Sequenced sample: naive CD4+ T cells from blood. This clonotype originated in a woman aged 40 to 50 with type 1 diabetes. The CDR3 DNA reads as TGTGCCAGCAGCGGAAGCCCGAGACAGGGGTCTGCCGAGCAGTACTTC. It codes for CASSGSPRQGSAEQYF.